The 7 T cell receptor beta chains listed next were all sequenced from one sample in a study of blood T cells in healthy people across ages. A J-beta primer mix and a sample-barcoded 5' primer were used in a second PCR of about 7 to 12 cycles. One entry per CDR3 protein results from TCRdb running MiXCR on the 5' RACE reads. This sample has 1.6 million or so distinct CDR3 sequences, with 30% to 35% found just once. Sequencing used blood. The receptor source for this set is a woman in her 30s in good health.

This clonotype occurred many times. The rearrangement joins TRBV20-1 to TRBJ2-7, with D tentatively TRBD2 (5 bases). V was cut by 5 bases and J by 7 bases, with 18 bases left in between. The CDR3 length is 13 residues. Germline V CDR1 and CDR2: DFQATT, SNEGSKA (reference sequence). The chain's CDR3 is CSASSGSSWEQYF. CDR3 DNA sequence: TGCAGTGCTTCCTCGGGATCGAGCTGGGAGCAGTACTTC.

This chain uses TRBV5-1 with TRBJ2-3, with 14 bases that match TRBD2. The junction had 5 bases not matched to a gene; V was cut back by 0 bases and J by 2 bases. CDR3 size: 18 residues. From germline, CDR1 is SGHRS and CDR2 YFSETQ. CDR3 residues: CASSLVGTSGGTTDTQYF. The CDR3, as DNA: TGCGCCAGCAGCTTGGTTGGGACTAGCGGGGGCACCACAGATACGCAGTATTTT.

The chain is built from TRBV6-4 and TRBJ1-2; D remains unclear. The germline gives CDR1 MRHNA, CDR2 SNTAGT. V lost 3 bases and J lost 8, with 16 bases in between. CDR3 length equals 14 residues. The CDR3 spells CASSDGRDLGGYTF. The CDR3 nucleotides read TGTGCCAGCAGTGATGGTAGGGATTTGGGCGGCTACACCTTC.

This rearrangement joins TRBV25-1 to TRBJ2-7; 7 bases line up with TRBD1. The CDR3 runs to 15 residues. Trimming removed 3 bases from V and 5 bases from J; junction bases left unmatched: 10. The germline CDR1 and CDR2 sequences are MGHDK and SYGVNS. The CDR3 region has the DNA TGTGCCAGCAGTGATGGACAGGTCTCCACCCACGAGCAGTACTTC. Translating gives CASSDGQVSTHEQYF.

The chain links TRBV3-1 to TRBJ2-2; 7 bases fit TRBD2. With 0 bases clipped from V and 6 bases from J, the junction kept 10 bases outside the gene matches. This CDR3 region has 17 residues. CDR1 LGHDT and CDR2 YNNKEL come from the germline V gene (reference sequence). The CDR3 spells CASSQDRGLLYSGELFF. The CDR3 bases are TGTGCCAGCAGCCAAGACCGGGGACTATTATATTCCGGGGAGCTGTTTTTT. Full variable domain (outside the CDR3, taken from reference TRBV3-1 and TRBJ2-2): DTAVSQTPKYLVTQMGNDKSIKCEQNLGHDTMYWYKQDSKKFLKIMFSYNNKELIINETVPNRFSPKSPDKAHLNLHINSLELGDSAVYFCASSQDRGLLYSGELFFGEGSRLTVL.

In its sample, this clonotype was seen a few times. CDR3 amino acids: CSARDLDGTDTQYF. The CDR3 DNA reads as TGCAGTGCTAGAGATCTGGACGGCACAGATACGCAGTATTTT. The chain uses TRBV20-1 and TRBJ2-3, with D unclear. Trimming left V 0 bases short and J 1 base short, with 8 bases between. The CDR3 runs 14 residues. Germline CDR1 DFQATT, CDR2 SNEGSKA (reference sequence).

This chain connects TRBV20-1 to TRBJ2-3; TRBD2 agrees at 12 bases. The CDR3 contains 13 residues. Germline-derived CDR1 and CDR2 are DFQATT and SNEGSKA (reference sequence). The chain's CDR3 is CSTGLAGRDTQYF. In nucleotides, the CDR3 is TGCAGCACCGGACTAGCGGGGCGAGATACGCAGTATTTT.